These 22 T cell receptor beta chains came from one sample sequenced in a study of neurological immune-mediated disorders. Using its own MiXCR run on the 5' RACE reads, TCRdb lists one record per CDR3 protein. The repertoire holds 9,500 to 12,000 distinct CDR3 sequences, around 20% seen once, with around 50% in the top ten. The specimen sequenced was CD8+ T cells from blood. These receptors were taken from a woman in her sixties or seventies with HTLV-1-associated myelopathy (HAM/TSP).

This clonotype has ten or more counts. The genes are TRBV27 and TRBJ1-5; maybe TRBD1 (6 bases). V was trimmed by 2 bases and J by 5 bases, leaving 10 bases between them. The CDR3 runs 14 residues. Germline lookup yields CDR1 MNHEY and CDR2 SMNVEV (reference sequence). CDR3 bases: TGTGCCAGCAGTTTAACGGGGGGCTATCAGCCCCAGCATTTT. This codes for CASSLTGGYQPQHF.

This clonotype was recorded many times. V is TRBV20-1 and J is TRBJ2-1; D uncertain. CDR1 is DFQATT and CDR2 is SNEGSKA in the germline V gene (reference sequence). CDR3 length: 11 amino acids. The ends were cut back, 4 bases at V and 8 bases at J, with 9 bases in the middle. The CDR3 coding sequence is TGCAGTGCTATTATCGGGTATGAGCAGTTCTTC. The encoded protein is CSAIIGYEQFF.

This clonotype was observed a handful of times. The rearrangement joins TRBV5-1 to TRBJ2-7; D might be TRBD1 (6 bases). The V end was cut by 3 bases, the J end by 3 bases, with 13 bases between. This CDR3 is 14 amino acids long. CDR1 is SGHRS, CDR2 YFSETQ, per germline. The CDR3 loop reads CASSSGQTLYEQYF. The CDR3 nucleotides are TGCGCCAGCAGCTCCGGACAGACTCTCTACGAGCAGTACTTC.

The rearrangement links TRBV3-1 to TRBJ2-1, with D unresolved. Germline V gene lookup returns CDR1 LGHDT and CDR2 YNNKEL (reference sequence). The CDR3 spans 12 residues. The ends were cut back, 0 bases at V and 9 bases at J, with 6 bases in the middle. CDR3: CASSQDRSEQFF. CDR3 coding DNA: TGTGCCAGCAGCCAAGACAGAAGTGAGCAGTTCTTC.

This chain joins TRBV9 and TRBJ2-1; 10 bases align to TRBD2. Unmatched junction bases numbered 5, after V lost 0 bases and J lost 8 bases. Germline loops: CDR1 SGDLS, CDR2 YYNGEE. The CDR3 consists of 15 residues. CDR3 protein: CASSVEASGSDEQFF. The CDR3 DNA is TGTGCCAGCAGCGTAGAGGCTAGCGGGAGTGATGAGCAGTTCTTC.

This clonotype was recorded at least ten times. The rearrangement uses TRBV7-9 and TRBJ2-7, with no clear D. V was pared by 10 bases and J by 3 bases, with 10 bases between. The germline V gene encodes CDR1 SEHNR and CDR2 FQNEAQ (reference sequence). The CDR3 spans 11 residues. In DNA, the CDR3 is TGTGCCATCCTGTCGCGCTACGAGCAGTACTTC. Translated, it gives CAILSRYEQYF. Full variable domain (missing parts from reference TRBV7-9 and TRBJ2-7): DTGVSQNPRHKITKRGQNVTFRCDPISEHNRLYWYRQTLGQGPEFLTYFQNEAQLEKSRLLSDRFSAERPKGSFSTLEIQRTEQGDSAMYLCAILSRYEQYFGPGTRLTVT.

This clonotype was detected many times. V gene TRBV10-1 combines with J gene TRBJ2-1; D might be TRBD2 (6 bases). This CDR3 comprises 14 residues. The V and J ends lost 3 bases and 5 bases respectively, with 11 bases between them. Germline V gives CDR1 WNHNN, CDR2 SYGVQD (reference sequence). The CDR3, as DNA: TGCGCCAGCAGTGATAGCGGATACGACAATGAGCAGTTCTTC. The encoded protein is CASSDSGYDNEQFF.

This clonotype was detected ten times or more. V is TRBV7-9 and J is TRBJ1-5; no clear D. V lost 3 bases to trimming and J lost 4 bases, with 7 bases between them. The CDR3 runs 13 residues. The V gene's germline CDR1 is SEHNR and CDR2 FQNEAQ (reference sequence). The CDR3 sequence: CASSFSQNQPQHF. The CDR3, as DNA: TGTGCCAGCAGCTTTTCACAAAATCAGCCCCAGCATTTT.

This rearrangement joins TRBV20-1 to TRBJ2-3; 9 positions agree with TRBD1. Germline values: CDR1 DFQATT, CDR2 SNEGSKA (reference sequence). This CDR3 has 14 residues. V was clipped by 4 bases and J by 4 bases; unmatched bases: 6. CDR3 amino acids: CSAKGQGEADTQYF. Here the CDR3 DNA reads TGCAGTGCTAAGGGACAGGGTGAAGCAGATACGCAGTATTTT.

The rearrangement uses TRBV4-1 and TRBJ1-3; unclear D gene. The CDR3 spans 13 residues. The V end lost 1 base, the J end lost 4 bases, and 5 bases lay between the germline ends. Germline CDR1 and CDR2: MGHRA and YSYEKL. The CDR3 DNA reads as TGCGCCAGCAGCCAAGCGGAAGGAAACACCATATATTTT. Its protein is CASSQAEGNTIYF.

This clonotype was detected many times. V usage is TRBV29-1 and J usage is TRBJ1-5; 7 bases map to TRBD1. The germline V gene has CDR1 SQVTM and CDR2 ANQGSEA. V gave up 7 bases and J gave up 2 bases; unmatched junction bases: 8. The CDR3 extends over 14 amino acids. The CDR3 protein is CSAGTGTGNQPQHF. CDR3 DNA: TGCAGCGCGGGAACCGGGACAGGCAATCAGCCCCAGCATTTT.

In its sample, this clonotype was seen many times. The V call is TRBV3-1, the J call TRBJ1-6; D is ambiguous. V lost 4 bases and J 5 bases, leaving 9 bases between the germline ends. Per the germline V gene, CDR1 is LGHDT and CDR2 is YNNKEL (reference sequence). The CDR3 contains 14 residues. The CDR3 coding sequence is TGTGCCAGCAGCCCTCATCAGGATAATTCACCCCTCCACTTT. It yields the protein CASSPHQDNSPLHF.

The CDR3 coding sequence is TGCGCCAGCAGCTGGGGAGGCGGCTACAATGAGCAGTTCTTC. It is translated as CASSWGGGYNEQFF. The chain is built from TRBV5-1 and TRBJ2-1; tentative D call: TRBD2 (6 bases). The V end was cut by 3 bases, the J end by 3 bases, with 10 bases between. The CDR3 is made up of 14 amino acids. Germline lookup yields CDR1 SGHRS and CDR2 YFSETQ.

This clonotype appeared many times. The V gene is TRBV10-1, the J gene TRBJ2-3, with D unresolved. CDR1 is WNHNN and CDR2 is SYGVQD in the germline V gene (reference sequence). This CDR3 region has 14 residues. V lost 0 bases and J 5 bases, leaving 9 bases between the germline ends. The CDR3 bases are TGCGCCAGCAGTGAGTCGGCCTGGGGAGATACGCAGTATTTT. Its protein product is CASSESAWGDTQYF.

This clonotype is judged medium-sized (0.01 to 0.1%). This sequence joins TRBV25-1 and TRBJ2-2, with D perhaps matching TRBD1 (6 bases). V gave up 7 bases and J gave up 3 bases, with 9 bases separating them. Germline-derived CDR1 and CDR2 are MGHDK and SYGVNS. The CDR3 runs 13 residues. The DNA of the CDR3 is TGTGCCAGCAAATGGACAGACACCGGGGAGCTGTTTTTT. Protein: CASKWTDTGELFF.

The V and J genes are TRBV3-1 and TRBJ1-2, with D hard to call. The CDR3 has 12 residues. V dropped 0 bases and J dropped 7 bases, with 6 bases sitting between them. The germline V gene encodes CDR1 LGHDT and CDR2 YNNKEL (reference sequence). For the CDR3, the DNA is TGTGCCAGCAGCCAAGATTCACGTGGCTACACCTTC. Protein sequence: CASSQDSRGYTF. The variable domain in full, with the rest retrieved from reference TRBV3-1 and TRBJ1-2, is DTAVSQTPKYLVTQMGNDKSIKCEQNLGHDTMYWYKQDSKKFLKIMFSYNNKELIINETVPNRFSPKSPDKAHLNLHINSLELGDSAVYFCASSQDSRGYTFGSGTRLTVV.

This clonotype was recorded at least ten times. The chain recombines TRBV20-1 with TRBJ2-7, with a possible D match to TRBD1 (5 bases). This CDR3 contains 14 residues. Trimming shortened V by 6 bases and J by 2 bases, and 17 bases separated the two germline ends. In germline, CDR1 is DFQATT, CDR2 SNEGSKA (reference sequence). CDR3: CSAPKPDRPYEQYF. CDR3 nucleotides: TGCAGTGCCCCCAAACCCGACAGACCCTACGAGCAGTACTTC.

The chain joins TRBV11-2 to TRBJ2-5; 8 bases map to TRBD2. CDR3 size: 16 residues. Per germline, CDR1 SGHAT and CDR2 FQNNGV. After removal of 4 bases from V and 2 bases from J, the junction contained 9 bases not matched to a gene. The CDR3 DNA reads TGTGCCAGCAGCTACCGATTCGCGGGGGGACAAGAGACCCAGTACTTC. Translating it yields CASSYRFAGGQETQYF.

In its sample, this clonotype was seen many times. This chain links TRBV15 with TRBJ1-1; maybe TRBD1 (6 bases). Trimming cost V 0 bases and J 0 bases, with 14 bases left between them. CDR1 is LNHNV, CDR2 YYDKDF, per germline (reference sequence). The CDR3 is 17 amino acids. CDR3 in DNA: TGTGCCACCAGCAGAGATCCCCTGGACAGAATGAACACTGAAGCTTTCTTT. Amino acid sequence: CATSRDPLDRMNTEAFF.

The chain is built from TRBV20-1 and TRBJ2-1; the match to TRBD2 covers 8 bases. V gave up 5 bases and J gave up 7 bases; unmatched junction bases: 13. CDR3 length equals 15 residues. CDR1 and CDR2 from the germline V gene are DFQATT and SNEGSKA (reference sequence). CDR3 nucleotide sequence: TGCAGTGCTGGCCTCGGGGGGGCAATAAGAAATGAGCAGTTCTTC. This sequence encodes CSAGLGGAIRNEQFF.

This clonotype has ten or more counts. The rearrangement links TRBV6-1 to TRBJ1-1; D might be TRBD1 (5 bases). Germline lookup yields CDR1 MNHNS and CDR2 SASEGT. The CDR3 extends over 14 amino acids. Trimming removed 4 bases from V and 4 bases from J, with 13 bases in between. The CDR3 spells CASSVGEEATEAFF. DNA of the CDR3: TGTGCCAGCAGTGTGGGGGAGGAGGCCACTGAAGCTTTCTTT.

This clonotype was seen ten or more times. The chain is built from TRBV29-1 and TRBJ2-2; possibly TRBD1 or TRBD2 for D (5 bases each). Per the germline V gene, CDR1 is SQVTM and CDR2 is ANQGSEA. CDR3 length equals 15 residues. The V end was cut by 7 bases, the J end by 0 bases, with 15 bases between. This CDR3 is CSARTGTSNTGELFF. DNA for the CDR3: TGCAGCGCCAGAACCGGGACCTCGAACACCGGGGAGCTGTTTTTT.